One and the same sample provided the 15 T cell receptor beta chains below, sequenced in a study of blood T cell repertoires in COVID-19 (TCRdb year 2020). The receptor library was made with the immunoSEQ multiplex PCR assay. In TCRdb, the immuneACCESS table is reduced to in-frame sequences with V and J assigned. These tables do not hold every clone; where another copy was compared, an unresolved V gene accounts for under half, and the others remain unexplained. The sample has around 120,000 clones on record, around 80% of them singletons. The top ten constitute approximately 1.8% of the sample. Sequencing was done on a sample of peripheral blood. These receptors were obtained from a man aged 65-85 years with acute or convalescent COVID-19.

The gene calls are TRBV6-2 or TRBV6-3 and TRBJ1-3; the D gene is possibly TRBD1 (5 bases). Trimming took 3 bases from V and 5 from J, leaving 11 bases between them. Germline CDR1 MNHEY, CDR2 SVGEGT. CDR3 length equals 14 residues. CDR3 sequence reads: CASSYPGGRNTIYF. CDR3 nucleotide sequence: TGTGCCAGCAGTTATCCGGGGGGGAGAAACACCATATATTTT.

This chain joins TRBV6-5 and TRBJ1-2; unclear D gene. Germline V gene sequence: CDR1 MNHEY, CDR2 SVGAGI. V dropped 6 bases and J dropped 0 bases, with 5 bases sitting between them. This CDR3 spans 12 amino acids. The CDR3 region has the DNA TGTGCCAGCAGGAGGGCTAACTATGGCTACACCTTC. Translating gives CASRRANYGYTF.

This rearrangement joins TRBV28 to TRBJ1-1; D uncertain. The CDR3 runs to 15 residues. The germline V gene has CDR1 MDHEN and CDR2 SYDVKM. V lost 0 bases, J lost 5 bases, and 13 bases lay in between. The CDR3 is CASSLWQDILTEAFF. CDR3 nucleotide sequence: TGTGCCAGCAGTTTATGGCAGGATATATTAACTGAAGCTTTCTTT.

The chain has TRBV12-5 and TRBJ1-3; D is perhaps TRBD1 (6 bases). This CDR3 has 14 residues. V shed 5 bases and J shed 4 bases, with 12 bases lying between them. Germline values: CDR1 LGHNT, CDR2 FRNRAP. The CDR3 protein is CASGPNRAGNTIYF. For the CDR3, the DNA is TGTGCTAGTGGTCCCAACAGGGCGGGAAACACCATATATTTT.

V and J are TRBV7-2 and TRBJ2-7; the match to TRBD2 covers 12 bases. CDR1 SGHTA and CDR2 FQGNSA come from the germline V gene. The CDR3 runs to 15 residues. The ends lost 5 bases at V and 2 bases at J; junction bases unmatched: 4. The CDR3 DNA sequence: TGTGCCAGCAGCCGTTCTAGCGGGGGGGCCTACGAGCAGTACTTC. Translating gives CASSRSSGGAYEQYF.

V is TRBV4-2 and J is TRBJ2-7; 10 positions agree with TRBD2. The germline gives CDR1 LGHNA, CDR2 YNFKEQ. The CDR3 contains 15 residues. V shed 5 bases, J shed 4 bases, and the junction held 8 bases outside the gene matches. CDR3 region: CASSYRVAGGYEQYF. In nucleotides, the CDR3 is TGTGCCAGCAGCTACAGAGTAGCGGGGGGATACGAGCAGTACTTC.

This chain connects TRBV7-8 to TRBJ2-2; 8 bases match TRBD1. The CDR3 sequence is 15 residues long. V was pared by 3 bases and J by 4 bases, with 4 bases of the junction left unmatched. Germline V lookup: CDR1 SGHVS, CDR2 FQNEAQ. The CDR3 sequence: CASSFRTGFTGELFF. The CDR3 coding sequence is TGTGCCAGCAGCTTCAGGACAGGGTTCACCGGGGAGCTGTTTTTT. Using reference TRBV7-8 and TRBJ2-2 for the parts outside the CDR3, the full variable domain is GAGVSQSPRYKVAKRGQDVALRCDPISGHVSLFWYQQALGQGPEFLTYFQNEAQLDKSGLPSDRFFAERPEGSVSTLKIQRTQQEDSAVYLCASSFRTGFTGELFFGEGSRLTVL.

A few counts support this clone. The V gene is TRBV6-6, the J gene TRBJ1-2; D is undetermined. CDR1 and CDR2 from the germline V gene are MNHNY and SVGAGI (reference sequence). This CDR3 region has 15 residues. Trimming stripped 1 base from V and 7 bases from J, with 16 bases between. The CDR3: CASSYFSGNLGGYTF. The DNA of the CDR3 is TGTGCCAGCAGTTACTTTTCCGGGAACCTCGGTGGCTACACCTTC.

DNA of the CDR3: TGTGCCAGCACCCAGAGACTCCTCAATGAGCAGTTCTTC. Translated, it gives CASTQRLLNEQFF. The gene calls are TRBV12-3 or TRBV12-4 and TRBJ2-1, with D hard to call. V was shortened by 7 bases and J by 6 bases, with 13 bases between the two germline ends. This CDR3 has 13 amino acids.

The rearrangement links TRBV7-8 to TRBJ1-5; D gene uncertain. V lost 2 bases and J 3 bases, leaving 8 bases between the germline ends. The CDR3 length is 14 residues. Germline V gene lookup returns CDR1 SGHVS and CDR2 FQNEAQ. Written as DNA, the CDR3 is TGTGCCAGCAGCTTAAGAAGAGTCAATCAGCCCCAGCATTTT. Protein product: CASSLRRVNQPQHF.

The gene calls are TRBV6-5 and TRBJ2-2; 8 bases align to TRBD1. The J segment lost 7 bases and the V segment lost 0 bases, leaving 4 bases of the junction unmatched. CDR1 is MNHEY, CDR2 SVGAGI, per germline. This CDR3 region has 15 residues. This chain's CDR3 is CASSYSDRGGGELFF. DNA for the CDR3: TGTGCCAGCAGTTACTCCGACAGGGGTGGCGGGGAGCTGTTTTTT.

The rearrangement links TRBV6-5 to TRBJ1-3; possible D gene TRBD1, 6 bases. The V gene lost 6 bases and the J gene lost 2 bases, with 11 bases spanning the gap. Per the germline V gene, CDR1 is MNHEY and CDR2 is SVGAGI. The CDR3 runs to 14 residues. The chain's CDR3 is CASRKQGAGNTIYF. The DNA for the CDR3 is TGTGCCAGCAGAAAACAGGGAGCTGGAAACACCATATATTTT.

The V gene is TRBV25-1, the J gene TRBJ1-2; TRBD1 matches 7 bases. Looked up from germline, CDR1 is MGHDK and CDR2 is SYGVNS. Trimming at V came to 6 bases and at J to 8 bases, leaving 12 bases not matched to a gene. The CDR3 length is 14 residues. CDR3 nucleotides: TGTGCCAGCAGCCGATCGACAGGGACGGAAGGCTACACCTTC. It encodes CASSRSTGTEGYTF.

V and J are TRBV12-5 and TRBJ1-4; a possible D gene is TRBD1 (5 bases). CDR3 length: 16 residues. Germline V lookup: CDR1 LGHNT, CDR2 FRNRAP. V was cut by 3 bases and J by 0 bases, with 11 bases left in between. CDR3 DNA: TGTGCTAGTGGTTTTGACAGCCGAACAACTAATGAAAAACTGTTTTTT. Translating gives CASGFDSRTTNEKLFF.

V and J are TRBV2 and TRBJ1-5, with D maybe TRBD1 (5 bases). Per the germline V gene, CDR1 is SNHLY and CDR2 is FYNNEI. This CDR3 has 14 residues. V lost 6 bases to trimming and J lost 5 bases, with 14 bases between them. The CDR3 DNA reads as TGTGCCAGCAGGGAGAGACAGACGGATCAGCCCCAGCATTTT. Encoded protein: CASRERQTDQPQHF.